This T cell receptor beta chain stems from a study of T-cell reconstitution after alpha-beta-depleted transplantation in children. Overall study findings and caveats: Most T-cell counts and diversity one year after the transplant came from T cells that were newly produced. Approximately two months post-transplant, alpha-beta T cells reportedly originated from several hundred expanded graft clones.

Preparation of the TCRbeta library used unique molecular identifiers. TCRdb redid the calling of the PCR reads with MiXCR, one entry per CDR3 protein. Of about 230,000 distinct CDR3 sequences listed, roughly 10% are singletons. This CDR3 is 14 amino acids long. V shed 5 bases and J shed 2 bases, with 10 bases lying between them. Germline V CDR1 and CDR2: SGHRS, YFSETQ. In its sample, this clonotype was seen many times. Its specificity is unknown. This rearrangement joins TRBV5-1 to TRBJ2-2; D call uncertain. The sequence derives from a child under two years old with acute myeloid leukemia, due to receive a stem cell transplant. Material: PBMCs, obtained before TCRalphabeta/CD19-depleted stem cell transplant. In DNA, the CDR3 is TGCGCCAGCAGGACGGGTTTAAACACCGGGGAGCTGTTTTTT. Its protein is CASRTGLNTGELFF.